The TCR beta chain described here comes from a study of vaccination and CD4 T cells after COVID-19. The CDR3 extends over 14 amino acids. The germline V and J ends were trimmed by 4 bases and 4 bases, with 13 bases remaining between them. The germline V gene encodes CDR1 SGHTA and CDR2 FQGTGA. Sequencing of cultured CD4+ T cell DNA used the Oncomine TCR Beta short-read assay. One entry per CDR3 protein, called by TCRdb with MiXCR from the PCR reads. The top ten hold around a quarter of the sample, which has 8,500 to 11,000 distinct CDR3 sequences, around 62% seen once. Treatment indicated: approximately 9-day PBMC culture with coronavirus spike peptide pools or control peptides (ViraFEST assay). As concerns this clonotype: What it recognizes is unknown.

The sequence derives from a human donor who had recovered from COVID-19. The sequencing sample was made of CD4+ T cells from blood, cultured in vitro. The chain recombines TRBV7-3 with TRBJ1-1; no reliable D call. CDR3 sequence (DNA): TGTGCCAGCAGCTCATCCCGGGGTGGCACTGAAGCTTTCTTT. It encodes CASSSSRGGTEAFF.